The clone carrying this TCR beta chain has only a few counts. This sample was taken from a study of T cells in Graves' hyperthyroidism and ophthalmopathy. Study details: Staff took peripheral blood when the initial diagnosis was made, before any treatment began.

It was RNA transcripts that yielded the amplified TCR beta CDR3 regions. When the TCR CDR3 underwent first-round RT-PCR, the HTBI primer set was used. TCRdb re-derived calls from the multiplex PCR reads in MiXCR, one entry per CDR3 protein. In the table there are around 500,000 distinct CDR3 sequences, under 25% of which are singletons. Inclusion characteristics of ophthalmopathy patients comprised a Clinical Activity Score of at least 3, a NOSPECS grade of at least 4, and duration under 3 months. The CDR3 covers 16 residues. The germline V gene encodes CDR1 MRHNA and CDR2 SNTAGT. J gave up 6 bases and V 6 bases, and 9 bases lay outside the gene matches.

The chain has TRBV6-4 and TRBJ2-5; 14 bases map to TRBD2. The receptor was derived from an older woman with Graves' ophthalmopathy. The sequenced sample consisted of blood. The CDR3 region has the DNA TGTGCCAGCAGGGGGACTAGCGGGAGTAGGGTAAAGACCCAGTACTTC. This encodes CASRGTSGSRVKTQYF.